This passage covers 23 T cell receptor beta chains from one sample sequenced in a study of OX40 agonist ivuxolimab in advanced cancers. The protocol was immunoSEQ multiplex PCR, while the TCRdb copy is restricted to in-frame clones and leaves out a portion. Among tens of thousands of clones listed, 91% were seen once. The sequenced sample was CD4+ or CD8+ T cells sorted from blood, obtained in a trial of the OX40 agonist ivuxolimab. These receptors came from an adult with an advanced solid tumor such as melanoma, head and neck, liver or kidney cancer.

In this sample, this clone turned up a few times. The chain is built from TRBV28 and TRBJ2-7, with D perhaps being TRBD1 or TRBD2 (5 bases each). This CDR3 is 14 amino acids long. The V and J ends lost 10 bases and 2 bases respectively, with 18 bases between them. The V gene's germline CDR1 is MDHEN and CDR2 SYDVKM. This CDR3 reads CATFGAESTYEQYF. The CDR3 DNA sequence: TGTGCCACCTTCGGGGCAGAAAGCACCTACGAGCAGTACTTC.

J is TRBJ2-2 and V is TRBV27; 7 bases line up with TRBD1. CDR3 length equals 15 residues. V was clipped by 5 bases and J by 4 bases; unmatched bases: 7. Germline V gives CDR1 MNHEY, CDR2 SMNVEV (reference sequence). The CDR3 loop reads CASSVTGTATGELFF. The CDR3 DNA reads as TGTGCCAGCAGTGTAACCGGGACAGCCACCGGGGAGCTGTTTTTT.

J is TRBJ2-3 and V is TRBV6-6; D ambiguous. With 9 bases removed from V and 2 bases from J, the gap between germline ends came to 18 bases. This CDR3 is 15 amino acids long. Germline values: CDR1 MNHNY, CDR2 SVGAGI (reference sequence). The CDR3 sequence is CASNRLAAVTDTQYF. The CDR3 nucleotides read TGTGCCAGTAATCGCCTGGCGGCGGTCACAGATACGCAGTATTTT.

The V call is TRBV2, the J call TRBJ1-2; 10 bases map to TRBD1. V lost 5 bases, J lost 7 bases, and 4 bases stayed unmatched. Germline loops: CDR1 SNHLY, CDR2 FYNNEI. CDR3 length equals 13 residues. DNA of the CDR3: TGTGCCAGCAGTCGACAGGGGGCAAGTGGCTACACCTTC. Its protein is CASSRQGASGYTF.

CDR3 sequence (DNA): TGTGCCTGGAAAGTCACTCGCCTTATTGAAGCTTTCTTT. As protein: CAWKVTRLIEAFF. The J gene is TRBJ1-1, the V gene TRBV30, with unresolved D. CDR1 GTSNPN and CDR2 SVGIG come from the germline V gene (reference sequence). The CDR3 contains 13 residues. V gave up 4 bases and J gave up 7 bases, with 16 bases separating them.

This clone was observed once. The chain couples TRBV15 to TRBJ2-7, with 11 nucleotides matching TRBD2. In germline, CDR1 is LNHNV, CDR2 YYDKDF (reference sequence). The CDR3 totals 17 residues. V was pared by 4 bases and J by 0 bases, with 8 bases of the junction left unmatched. The CDR3 reads CATSKGTSGRSSYEQYF. The CDR3 nucleotides are TGTGCCACCAGCAAGGGGACTAGCGGCAGAAGCTCCTACGAGCAGTACTTC.

This chain joins TRBV5-6 and TRBJ2-1; 11 nucleotides match TRBD1. The CDR3 runs to 15 residues. The J segment lost 7 bases and the V segment lost 4 bases, leaving 7 bases of the junction unmatched. Per the germline V gene, CDR1 is SGHDT and CDR2 is YYEEEE. The CDR3 region has the DNA TGTGCCAGCAGCCCCGGGACAGGGGGTGGGAATGAGCAGTTCTTC. Translation gives CASSPGTGGGNEQFF.

The chain couples TRBV5-5 to TRBJ2-7; TRBD1 or TRBD2 may be the D gene (5 bases each). In germline, CDR1 is SGHKS, CDR2 YYEKEE (reference sequence). Between the trimmed V and J ends, which lost 4 bases and 9 bases, there was a span of 20 bases. The CDR3 is made up of 14 amino acids. The CDR3 DNA sequence: TGTGCCAGCAGCGGCCGGGACCTAGCCTCTGGGCAGTACTTC. This gives the protein CASSGRDLASGQYF.

The V gene is TRBV4-2, the J gene TRBJ1-2; D might be TRBD1 (5 bases). Trimming stripped 3 bases from V and 8 bases from J, with 16 bases between. The CDR3 totals 14 residues. Germline-derived CDR1 and CDR2 are LGHNA and YNFKEQ. CDR3 region: CASSQGRQYGGYTF. The CDR3 DNA is TGTGCCAGCAGCCAGGGGCGGCAGTATGGAGGCTACACCTTC.

The chain has TRBV11-2 and TRBJ2-1; D gene uncertain. V gave up 6 bases and J gave up 4 bases, with 13 bases separating them. This CDR3 has 14 amino acids. Looked up from germline, CDR1 is SGHAT and CDR2 is FQNNGV. CDR3 DNA sequence: TGTGCCAGCAGTCAGCGCGACCCATACAATGAGCAGTTCTTC. Its protein product is CASSQRDPYNEQFF.

The chain couples TRBV29-1 to TRBJ1-1; D may be TRBD1 (6 bases). The CDR3 consists of 13 residues. The V end lost 7 bases, the J end lost 1 base, and 13 bases lay between the germline ends. Germline assignment: CDR1 SQVTM and CDR2 ANQGSEA. The CDR3 nucleotides read TGCAGCGACTGGGACACCGGGAACACTGAAGCTTTCTTT. Its protein product is CSDWDTGNTEAFF.

The chain has TRBV19 and TRBJ2-6, with TRBD1 identical over 7 bases. The CDR3 loop spans 17 amino acids. Germline V gene sequence: CDR1 LNHDA, CDR2 SQIVND (reference sequence). V trimming: 1 base; J trimming: 0 bases; junction bases outside the gene matches: 3. The DNA of the CDR3 is TGTGCCAGTAGTATAGGCAGGGGGAACTCTGGGGCCAACGTCCTGACTTTC. Translated: CASSIGRGNSGANVLTF.

V and J are TRBV7-2 and TRBJ2-1, with D possibly matching TRBD2 (5 bases). The CDR3 length is 15 residues. V was trimmed by 6 bases and J by 5 bases, leaving 17 bases between them. Per germline, CDR1 SGHTA and CDR2 FQGNSA. As DNA, the CDR3 is TGTGCCAGCAGAGAAAGCGGTGTAATGCACAATGAGCAGTTCTTC. It codes for CASRESGVMHNEQFF.

Only one count was recorded for this clone. V and J are TRBV6-5 and TRBJ2-3; TRBD1 is a possible D gene (6 bases). With 2 bases removed from V and 0 bases from J, the gap between germline ends came to 9 bases. The germline gives CDR1 MNHEY, CDR2 SVGAGI. The CDR3 has 15 residues. The CDR3: CASSYSGQSTDTQYF. CDR3 nucleotides: TGTGCCAGCAGTTACAGCGGACAGAGCACAGATACGCAGTATTTT.

The chain recombines TRBV6-5 with TRBJ2-2, with D perhaps being TRBD1 or TRBD2 (5 bases each). This CDR3 is built from 15 residues. Trimming left V 3 bases short and J 2 bases short, with 10 bases between. Germline lookup yields CDR1 MNHEY and CDR2 SVGAGI. The CDR3 protein is CASSYGTSNTGELFF. The CDR3 DNA reads TGTGCCAGCAGTTATGGGACGAGCAACACCGGGGAGCTGTTTTTT.

The V call is TRBV10-2, the J call TRBJ1-3; D not certain. The V end lost 5 bases, the J end lost 0 bases, and 8 bases lay between the germline ends. This CDR3 has 14 residues. Germline V gene lookup returns CDR1 WSHSY and CDR2 SAAADI. Here the CDR3 DNA reads TGCGCCAGCAGTTCCATAGTCTCTGGAAACACCATATATTTT. This encodes CASSSIVSGNTIYF.

The chain carries TRBV11-3 and TRBJ2-5, with D possibly being TRBD2 (5 bases). CDR3 size: 15 residues. Germline V gene lookup returns CDR1 SGHNT and CDR2 YENEEA. V was trimmed by 3 bases and J by 2 bases, leaving 13 bases between them. CDR3 bases: TGTGCCAGCAGCTTCCGACAAGGAGGTCAAGAGACCCAGTACTTC. Its translation is CASSFRQGGQETQYF.

V is TRBV19 and J is TRBJ2-1; 12 nucleotides match TRBD2. Looked up from germline, CDR1 is LNHDA and CDR2 is SQIVND (reference sequence). The CDR3 is made up of 19 amino acids. Trimming took 3 bases from V and 1 from J; bases not matched to a gene: 10. CDR3 sequence (DNA): TGTGCCAGTAGTATCGAGCGGACTAGCGGGATTCTTTCCTACAATGAGCAGTTCTTC. It is translated as CASSIERTSGILSYNEQFF.

The chain combines TRBV4-2 with TRBJ1-1; D remains ambiguous. The CDR3 runs to 16 residues. Trimming cost V 1 base and J 4 bases, with 16 bases left between them. Looked up from germline, CDR1 is LGHNA and CDR2 is YNFKEQ. The chain's CDR3 is CASSQVGQPLGTEAFF. CDR3 nucleotide sequence: TGTGCCAGCAGCCAAGTTGGCCAGCCGCTGGGCACTGAAGCTTTCTTT.

The rearrangement links TRBV9 to TRBJ1-4; D remains ambiguous. Looked up from germline, CDR1 is SGDLS and CDR2 is YYNGEE. This CDR3 contains 15 residues. Trimming left V 0 bases short and J 3 bases short, with 9 bases between. The CDR3 sequence: CASSVGRQANEKLFF. The CDR3 nucleotides are TGTGCCAGCAGCGTAGGTCGGCAGGCTAATGAAAAACTGTTTTTT.

This chain connects TRBV5-1 to TRBJ2-1, with a weak D call TRBD2 (5 bases). CDR3 length: 15 amino acids. Germline-derived CDR1 and CDR2 are SGHRS and YFSETQ. V was cut by 5 bases and J by 1 base, with 13 bases left in between. The CDR3 region is CASRSEGYSYNEQFF. DNA for the CDR3: TGCGCCAGCAGATCTGAGGGATATTCCTACAATGAGCAGTTCTTC.

The chain is built from TRBV5-1 and TRBJ2-1, with TRBD2 identical over 12 bases. The CDR3 loop spans 14 amino acids. V shed 2 bases and J 7 bases; nucleotides not matched to a gene: 1. Germline values: CDR1 SGHRS, CDR2 YFSETQ. For the CDR3, the DNA is TGCGCCAGCAGCTTCGGGACTAGCGGGAATGAGCAGTTCTTC. Translating it yields CASSFGTSGNEQFF.

The J gene is TRBJ2-7, the V gene TRBV6-1; weak D call: TRBD2 (6 bases). Germline CDR1 is MNHNS and CDR2 is SASEGT. Trimming left V 1 base short and J 2 bases short, with 12 bases between. CDR3 length: 15 residues. CDR3 sequence reads: CASSEGWRGTYEQYF. The CDR3 DNA follows: TGTGCCAGCAGTGAAGGCTGGCGGGGAACCTACGAGCAGTACTTC.